These 25 T cell receptor beta chains came from one sample sequenced in a study of cytomegalovirus exposure and HLA in healthy donors. The PCR made use of 60 Vbeta and 13 Jbeta primers. Sequencing was performed with immunoSEQ multiplex PCR; in TCRdb, only in-frame clones are kept and a portion is missing. The sample has roughly 180,000 clones, roughly 88% seen once. Sequencing used PBMCs. The source of these receptors is a boy younger than 10 in good health and CMV-seronegative.

The chain is built from TRBV21-1 and TRBJ1-6; the table assigns TRBD1, which was not confirmed against the DNA. TRBV21-1 is labeled a pseudogene. This CDR3 has 18 amino acids. This chain's CDR3 is CASSVPPTGGFSNSPLHF. In nucleotides, the CDR3 is TGTGCCAGCAGCGTTCCTCCGACAGGGGGCTTTTCTAATTCACCCCTCCACTTT.

The chain is built from TRBV5-1 and TRBJ2-3; TRBD2 matches 14 bases. Germline V gives CDR1 SGHRS, CDR2 YFSETQ. Unmatched junction bases numbered 7, after V lost 3 bases and J lost 1 base. The CDR3 loop spans 18 amino acids. DNA for the CDR3: TGCGCCAGCAGCTCCGGACTAGCGGGGGGACCTGGCACAGATACGCAGTATTTT. Translation gives CASSSGLAGGPGTDTQYF.

This clone was counted only a few times. The chain joins TRBV15 to TRBJ2-7; 8 positions agree with TRBD2. The germline CDR1 and CDR2 sequences are LNHNV and YYDKDF (reference sequence). This CDR3 is 11 amino acids long. The V and J ends lost 5 bases and 7 bases, in that order; junction bases with no gene match: 1. DNA of the CDR3: TGTGCCACCAGCGGCGGGGGGGAGCAGTACTTC. Protein sequence: CATSGGGEQYF.

This chain links TRBV19 with TRBJ1-3, with TRBD1 as a possible D gene (6 bases). Germline V lookup: CDR1 LNHDA, CDR2 SQIVND (reference sequence). The length of the CDR3 is 18 residues. V lost 7 bases and J 3 bases, leaving 25 bases between the germline ends. As DNA, the CDR3 is TGTGCCAGTACCGCCGACAGGTCCCGCGGCAGAAATGGAAACACCATATATTTT. Translation gives CASTADRSRGRNGNTIYF.

The chain uses TRBV30 and TRBJ2-5; 10 nucleotides align to TRBD2. The V gene end was trimmed by 5 bases and the J gene end by 0 bases; junction bases not matched to a gene: 6. The germline CDR1 and CDR2 sequences are GTSNPN and SVGIG (reference sequence). The CDR3 has 15 residues. The chain's CDR3 is CAWAPGLAYQETQYF. CDR3 coding DNA: TGTGCCTGGGCGCCGGGACTAGCGTACCAAGAGACCCAGTACTTC.

The V call is TRBV30, the J call TRBJ1-1; D unresolved. The ends were cut back, 0 bases at V and 7 bases at J, with 30 bases in the middle. The CDR3 has 19 residues. Germline V lookup: CDR1 GTSNPN, CDR2 SVGIG (reference sequence). As DNA, the CDR3 is TGTGCCTGGAGTGTGACCCCCTCAGACACCCGGAACCCTATAGGTGAAGCTTTCTTT. Translation gives CAWSVTPSDTRNPIGEAFF.

The rearrangement joins TRBV25-1 to TRBJ2-1; D might be TRBD1 (6 bases). V dropped 3 bases and J dropped 8 bases, with 17 bases sitting between them. Germline CDR1 is MGHDK and CDR2 is SYGVNS. There are 15 residues in the CDR3. The DNA of the CDR3 is TGTGCCAGCAGTGACACAGCGTCTACAGGGCATGAGCAGTTCTTC. Residues: CASSDTASTGHEQFF.

This chain links TRBV19 with TRBJ1-2; weak D call: TRBD1 (6 bases). V lost 4 bases and J lost 1, with 7 bases in between. The CDR3 contains 13 residues. The germline V gene has CDR1 LNHDA and CDR2 SQIVND (reference sequence). DNA of the CDR3: TGTGCCAGTAGTAGGACAGTTAACTATGGCTACACCTTC. Translated: CASSRTVNYGYTF.

The chain joins TRBV14 to TRBJ2-3, with 8 bases identical to TRBD2. The CDR3 consists of 18 residues. Germline V CDR1 and CDR2: SGHDN, FVKESK. Trimming removed 0 bases from V and 0 bases from J; junction bases left unmatched: 8. The CDR3 loop is CASSQEWLAGPSTDTQYF. CDR3 coding DNA: TGTGCCAGCAGCCAAGAATGGCTAGCGGGCCCCAGCACAGATACGCAGTATTTT.

The V and J genes are TRBV5-6 and TRBJ1-1; 8 bases fit TRBD1. The V segment lost 6 bases and the J segment 0 bases; nucleotides outside the gene matches: 7. CDR3 length: 15 residues. Germline V gene sequence: CDR1 SGHDT, CDR2 YYEEEE. CDR3 sequence (DNA): TGTGCCAGCATTCCGACAGGGGAAATGAACACTGAAGCTTTCTTT. Protein product: CASIPTGEMNTEAFF. The complete variable domain, with remaining parts taken from reference TRBV5-6 and TRBJ1-1, reads DAGVTQSPTHLIKTRGQQVTLRCSPKSGHDTVSWYQQALGQGPQFIFQYYEEEERQRGNFPDRFSGHQFPNYSSELNVNALLLGDSALYLCASIPTGEMNTEAFFGQGTRLTVV.

This rearrangement joins TRBV27 to TRBJ2-1; D unclear. Germline V gene lookup returns CDR1 MNHEY and CDR2 SMNVEV (reference sequence). The CDR3 is made up of 16 amino acids. Trimming removed 6 bases from V and 0 bases from J, with 15 bases in between. CDR3 DNA: TGTGCCAGCAGAATTCTCGGCGGTTCCTCCTACAATGAGCAGTTCTTC. It encodes CASRILGGSSYNEQFF.

This chain connects TRBV11-3 to TRBJ1-2; D not certain. In germline, CDR1 is SGHNT, CDR2 YENEEA. The CDR3 length is 16 residues. V gave up 1 base and J gave up 0 bases, with 12 bases separating them. CDR3 DNA: TGTGCCAGCAGCTTAGCCGCGACCACAGCTAACTATGGCTACACCTTC. It yields the protein CASSLAATTANYGYTF.

The chain couples TRBV7-6 to TRBJ2-3; a weak D match, TRBD2 (7 bases). Deletions cut 7 bases from V and 2 bases from J, with 19 bases between. Per the germline V gene, CDR1 is SGHVS and CDR2 is FNYEAQ. This CDR3 is 16 amino acids long. CDR3 sequence: CASTARGGAPTDTQYF. The CDR3 bases are TGTGCCAGCACGGCTAGGGGGGGGGCCCCCACAGATACGCAGTATTTT.

The CDR3 loop reads CASSESGRLEAFF. The CDR3 DNA is TGCGCCAGCAGTGAGTCGGGCCGGCTTGAAGCTTTCTTT. The chain uses TRBV10-1 and TRBJ1-1; D call uncertain. CDR1 is WNHNN, CDR2 SYGVQD, per germline (reference sequence). The CDR3 is 13 residues long. V lost 0 bases, J lost 7 bases, and 9 bases lay in between.

This chain uses TRBV19 with TRBJ2-5; 8 bases agree with TRBD2. CDR3 length: 17 residues. V lost 1 base and J lost 10; bases outside the gene matches: 17. Per germline, CDR1 LNHDA and CDR2 SQIVND (reference sequence). The CDR3 DNA is TGTGCCAGTAGTATAGCCCGACCCCGCGGGGGGATCGAGGACCAGTACTTC. Residues: CASSIARPRGGIEDQYF.

The chain has TRBV2 and TRBJ2-3; D may be TRBD1 (7 bases). The V end lost 5 bases, the J end lost 4 bases, and 10 bases lay between the germline ends. Germline CDR1 reads SNHLY; CDR2 reads FYNNEI. The CDR3 is made up of 13 amino acids. As DNA, the CDR3 is TGTGCCAGCAGTCAGGGGGGACCAGATACGCAGTATTTT. This gives the protein CASSQGGPDTQYF.

The chain carries TRBV7-2 and TRBJ2-6, with a weak D call TRBD1 (5 bases). This CDR3 region has 15 residues. The germline V gene encodes CDR1 SGHTA and CDR2 FQGNSA. Trimming removed 6 bases at V and 0 bases at J, with 9 bases between. The CDR3, as DNA: TGTGCCAGCAGATCCAGGGTCTCTGGGGCCAACGTCCTGACTTTC. This translates into CASRSRVSGANVLTF.

This clone appeared a single time. This chain uses TRBV7-2 with TRBJ1-5; TRBD1 is a possible D gene (5 bases). The CDR3 is made up of 17 amino acids. V gave up 5 bases and J gave up 4 bases, with 21 bases separating them. The V gene's germline CDR1 is SGHTA and CDR2 FQGNSA. DNA for the CDR3: TGTGCCAGCAGCCTATCCGGGACTTCCGCCGGTAATCAGCCCCAGCATTTT. It translates to CASSLSGTSAGNQPQHF. Full variable domain (remainder filled in from reference TRBV7-2 and TRBJ1-5): GAGVSQSPSNKVTEKGKDVELRCDPISGHTALYWYRQSLGQGLEFLIYFQGNSAPDKSGLPSDRFSAERTGGSVSTLTIQRTQQEDSAVYLCASSLSGTSAGNQPQHFGDGTRLSIL.

The rearrangement uses TRBV9 and TRBJ2-3; TRBD2 agrees at 9 bases. The CDR3 length is 19 residues. Germline assignment: CDR1 SGDLS and CDR2 YYNGEE. Trimming at V came to 3 bases and at J to 2 bases, leaving 16 bases not matched to a gene. The CDR3 reads CASSAPKGRASGNTDTQYF. The CDR3 DNA follows: TGTGCCAGCAGCGCCCCGAAGGGGCGGGCTAGCGGGAACACAGATACGCAGTATTTT.

This chain links TRBV11-2 with TRBJ1-2; no reliable D call. Germline V gives CDR1 SGHAT, CDR2 FQNNGV. V lost 0 bases to trimming and J lost 7 bases, with 9 bases between them. The CDR3 runs 13 residues. CDR3 amino acids: CASSLEGGSGYTF. CDR3 DNA: TGTGCCAGCAGCTTAGAAGGAGGAAGTGGCTACACCTTC.

The chain couples TRBV7-8 to TRBJ1-1; possibly TRBD1 for D (5 bases). The CDR3 consists of 17 residues. Trimming stripped 1 base from V and 4 bases from J, with 19 bases between. CDR1 is SGHVS and CDR2 is FQNEAQ in the germline V gene. CDR3 sequence reads: CASSLESQGPIGTEAFF. In DNA, the CDR3 is TGTGCCAGCAGCTTAGAGTCCCAGGGCCCCATTGGCACTGAAGCTTTCTTT.

This sequence joins TRBV4-3 and TRBJ2-7; 10 bases match TRBD2. The CDR3 covers 16 residues. Per the germline V gene, CDR1 is LGHNA and CDR2 is YSLEER. Unmatched junction bases numbered 9, after V lost 0 bases and J lost 7 bases. The CDR3 reads CASSQDGSGRAGEQYF. CDR3 nucleotides: TGCGCCAGCAGCCAAGATGGGAGCGGGAGGGCCGGAGAGCAGTACTTC.

This chain joins TRBV5-6 and TRBJ2-2, with 10 positions matching TRBD2. J gave up 0 bases and V 0 bases, and 2 bases lay outside the gene matches. The CDR3 runs to 17 residues. Germline CDR1 reads SGHDT; CDR2 reads YYEEEE. CDR3 residues: CASSLERGGSNTGELFF. CDR3 sequence (DNA): TGTGCCAGCAGCTTGGAGCGGGGGGGGTCGAACACCGGGGAGCTGTTTTTT.

The chain is built from TRBV27 and TRBJ1-5, with D maybe TRBD1 (5 bases). The length of the CDR3 is 13 residues. Germline lookup yields CDR1 MNHEY and CDR2 SMNVEV (reference sequence). Deletions cut 5 bases from V and 6 bases from J, with 11 bases between. DNA for the CDR3: TGTGCCAGCAGTATCGACGGGGGTCAGCCCCAGCATTTT. It codes for CASSIDGGQPQHF.

The J gene is TRBJ1-1, the V gene TRBV19, with a tentative D call TRBD1 (5 bases). V lost 4 bases and J lost 5, with 17 bases in between. The CDR3 loop spans 15 amino acids. Looked up from germline, CDR1 is LNHDA and CDR2 is SQIVND (reference sequence). CDR3 DNA: TGTGCCAGTAGTAAACCGAATAGGGGAACGACTGAAGCTTTCTTT. It translates to CASSKPNRGTTEAFF. Full variable domain (outside the CDR3, taken from reference TRBV19 and TRBJ1-1): DGGITQSPKYLFRKEGQNVTLSCEQNLNHDAMYWYRQDPGQGLRLIYYSQIVNDFQKGDIAEGYSVSREKKESFPLTVTSAQKNPTAFYLCASSKPNRGTTEAFFGQGTRLTVV.